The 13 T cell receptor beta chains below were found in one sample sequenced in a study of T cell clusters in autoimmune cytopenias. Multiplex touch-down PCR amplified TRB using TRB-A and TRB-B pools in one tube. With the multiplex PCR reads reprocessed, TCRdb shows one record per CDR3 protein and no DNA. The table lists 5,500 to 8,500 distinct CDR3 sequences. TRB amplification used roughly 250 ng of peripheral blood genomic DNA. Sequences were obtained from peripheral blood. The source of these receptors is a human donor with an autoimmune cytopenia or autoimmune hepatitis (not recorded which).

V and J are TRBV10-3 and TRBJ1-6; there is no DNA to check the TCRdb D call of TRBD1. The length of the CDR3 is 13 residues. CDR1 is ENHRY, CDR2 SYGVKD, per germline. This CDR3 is CAIKGTGSSPLHF.

CDR3 residues: CASSYGRDKYSNQPQHF. The gene calls are TRBV12-3 or TRBV12-4 and TRBJ1-5; without DNA, the TCRdb call of TRBD1 cannot be checked. The length of the CDR3 is 17 residues.

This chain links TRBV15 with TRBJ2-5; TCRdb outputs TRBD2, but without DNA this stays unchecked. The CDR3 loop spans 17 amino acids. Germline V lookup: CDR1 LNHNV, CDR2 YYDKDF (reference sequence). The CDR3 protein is CATSRGLAGGAQETQYF.

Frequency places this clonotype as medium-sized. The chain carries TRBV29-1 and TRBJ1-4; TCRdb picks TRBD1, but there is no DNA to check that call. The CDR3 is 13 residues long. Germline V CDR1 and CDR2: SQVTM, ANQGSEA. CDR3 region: CSAEDRANEKLFF.

The CDR3 here is CARTEGTSGGADEQFF. The genes are TRBV30 and TRBJ2-1; lacking DNA, the TRBD2 call made by TCRdb goes unchecked. Germline V lookup: CDR1 GTSNPN, CDR2 SVGIG (reference sequence). The CDR3 contains 16 residues.

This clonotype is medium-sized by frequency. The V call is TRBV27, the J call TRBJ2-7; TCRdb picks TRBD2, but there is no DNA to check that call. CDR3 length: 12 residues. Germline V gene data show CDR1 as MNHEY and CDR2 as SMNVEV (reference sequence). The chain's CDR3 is CASVGGGNEQYF.

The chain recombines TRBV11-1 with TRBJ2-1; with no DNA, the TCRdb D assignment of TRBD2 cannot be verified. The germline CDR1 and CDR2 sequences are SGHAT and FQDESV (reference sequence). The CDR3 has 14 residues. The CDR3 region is CASSLVRGNNEQFF.

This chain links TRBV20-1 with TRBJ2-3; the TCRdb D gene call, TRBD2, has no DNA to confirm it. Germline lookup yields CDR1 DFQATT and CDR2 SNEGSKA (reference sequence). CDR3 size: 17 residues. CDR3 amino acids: CSARDFTSGGAADTQYF.

CDR3 sequence reads: CAWSASQETQYF. The chain combines TRBV30 with TRBJ2-5. The CDR3 covers 12 residues. Germline CDR1 GTSNPN, CDR2 SVGIG (reference sequence).

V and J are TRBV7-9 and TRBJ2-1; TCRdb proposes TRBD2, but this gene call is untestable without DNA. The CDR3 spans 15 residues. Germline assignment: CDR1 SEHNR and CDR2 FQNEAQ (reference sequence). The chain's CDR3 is CASSPAGSGWLAQFF.

Here the CDR3 reads CASSPRQGGHNEQFF. The chain uses TRBV6-5 and TRBJ2-1; TCRdb's D call, TRBD1, is unchecked because there is no DNA. The CDR3 totals 15 residues. Germline CDR1 reads MNHEY; CDR2 reads SVGAGI.

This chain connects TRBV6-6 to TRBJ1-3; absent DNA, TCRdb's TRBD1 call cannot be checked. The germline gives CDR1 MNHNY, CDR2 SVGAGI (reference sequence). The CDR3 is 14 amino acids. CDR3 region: CASRDRATGNTIYF.

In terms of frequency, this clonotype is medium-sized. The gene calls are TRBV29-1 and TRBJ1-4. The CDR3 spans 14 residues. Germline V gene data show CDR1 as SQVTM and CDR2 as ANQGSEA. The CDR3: CSVRRTLGNEKLFF.